The 16 T cell receptor beta chains listed next were all sequenced from one sample in a study of T cells after yellow fever vaccination. TCRdb reprocessed the 5' RACE reads with MiXCR, giving one entry per CDR3 protein. The sample yields fewer than 400,000 distinct CDR3 sequences, roughly a tenth seen once. The sample in question was CD4+ T cells sorted from PBMCs, obtained 45 days after the yellow fever booster vaccination. These receptors were obtained from a young man who received the YFV17D yellow fever vaccine.

This clonotype was observed many times. The chain uses TRBV5-4 and TRBJ1-1, with D tentatively TRBD1 (6 bases). The CDR3 has 13 residues. Germline assignment: CDR1 SGHNT and CDR2 YYREEE (reference sequence). The V gene lost 1 base and the J gene lost 4 bases, with 8 bases spanning the gap. The CDR3 DNA sequence: TGTGCCAGCAGCTTGATAGGGGGCACTGAAGCTTTCTTT. Its protein is CASSLIGGTEAFF.

This clonotype was observed a few times. The rearrangement joins TRBV20-1 to TRBJ2-7; no clear D. The germline V and J ends were trimmed by 0 bases and 5 bases, with 8 bases remaining between them. The CDR3 runs 12 residues. Germline loops: CDR1 DFQATT, CDR2 SNEGSKA (reference sequence). Written as DNA, the CDR3 is TGCAGTGCTAGAGATCTGACCCACGAGCAGTACTTC. Protein sequence: CSARDLTHEQYF.

The chain couples TRBV18 to TRBJ2-1; TRBD1 matches at 8 bases. From germline, CDR1 is KGHSH and CDR2 LQKENI. V trimming: 5 bases; J trimming: 6 bases; junction bases outside the gene matches: 6. This CDR3 region has 14 residues. The DNA of the CDR3 is TGTGCCAGCTCATACCAGGGGGCTATCAATGAGCAGTTCTTC. Its protein product is CASSYQGAINEQFF.

The chain has TRBV7-8 and TRBJ2-1; TRBD2 matches 9 bases. This CDR3 region has 20 residues. V trimming: 0 bases; J trimming: 0 bases; junction bases outside the gene matches: 12. CDR1 and CDR2 from the germline V gene are SGHVS and FQNEAQ. CDR3: CASSLAVAGALASSYNEQFF. The CDR3 DNA reads TGTGCCAGCAGCTTAGCGGTAGCGGGGGCCCTAGCAAGCTCCTACAATGAGCAGTTCTTC.

This chain's CDR3 is CASSEGIGLGQPQHF. The CDR3 DNA follows: TGTGCCAGCAGTGAAGGAATAGGGCTCGGTCAGCCCCAGCATTTT. The chain uses TRBV6-1 and TRBJ1-5, with D unclear. CDR1 is MNHNS, CDR2 SASEGT, per germline. Trimming cost V 1 base and J 6 bases, with 13 bases left between them. This CDR3 has 15 residues.

J is TRBJ2-7 and V is TRBV20-1, with 7 bases matching TRBD1. The CDR3 is made up of 13 amino acids. The V gene's germline CDR1 is DFQATT and CDR2 SNEGSKA (reference sequence). The CDR3: CRVRDSRTYEQYF. The DNA of the CDR3 is TGCAGGGTCCGGGACAGCAGAACCTACGAGCAGTACTTC.

At least ten counts were recorded for this clonotype. The chain employs TRBV29-1 and TRBJ1-2; weak D call: TRBD1 (6 bases). Germline V gene lookup returns CDR1 SQVTM and CDR2 ANQGSEA. This CDR3 comprises 12 residues. V was cut by 4 bases and J by 3 bases, with 9 bases left in between. CDR3 in DNA: TGCAGCGTTGTAGGGGGGGACTATGGCTACACCTTC. Protein: CSVVGGDYGYTF.

The J gene is TRBJ2-5, the V gene TRBV9; 8 bases align to TRBD2. J was trimmed by 1 base and V by 3 bases; bases with no gene match: 8. Looked up from germline, CDR1 is SGDLS and CDR2 is YYNGEE. The CDR3 sequence is 16 residues long. For the CDR3, the DNA is TGTGCCAGCAGCGCCGGCGGGACTAGTTCCCAAGAGACCCAGTACTTC. This translates into CASSAGGTSSQETQYF.

J is TRBJ2-5 and V is TRBV7-3; the D gene is possibly TRBD1 (5 bases). Germline V CDR1 and CDR2: SGHTA, FQGTGA. The V end lost 4 bases, the J end lost 7 bases, and 13 bases lay between the germline ends. The CDR3 totals 13 residues. The CDR3 DNA reads TGTGCCAGCAGCTCGGGTATGGGGCGGACCCAGTACTTC. This gives the protein CASSSGMGRTQYF. Based on the CDR3 plus reference TRBV7-3 and TRBJ2-5, the full variable domain is GAGVSQTPSNKVTEKGKYVELRCDPISGHTALYWYRQSLGQGPEFLIYFQGTGAADDSGLPNDRFFAVRPEGSVSTLKIQRTERGDSAVYLCASSSGMGRTQYFGPGTRLLVL.

The CDR3 sequence is CASSAAGGQETQYF. The CDR3 DNA reads as TGCGCCAGCAGCGCGGCGGGGGGGCAAGAGACCCAGTACTTC. The chain has TRBV5-1 and TRBJ2-5; 9 nucleotides line up with TRBD2. Germline assignment: CDR1 SGHRS and CDR2 YFSETQ. The V gene end was trimmed by 4 bases and the J gene end by 2 bases; junction bases not matched to a gene: 3. The CDR3 is 14 residues long.

This clonotype was seen more than once but under ten times. The V call is TRBV19, the J call TRBJ2-3; 8 nucleotides agree with TRBD2. The CDR3 loop spans 16 amino acids. V shed 3 bases and J 1 base; nucleotides not matched to a gene: 6. Germline-derived CDR1 and CDR2 are LNHDA and SQIVND (reference sequence). CDR3 sequence: CASSIGGAGRTDTQYF. CDR3 nucleotide sequence: TGTGCCAGTAGTATCGGGGGGGCCGGACGCACAGATACGCAGTATTTT.

The chain is built from TRBV12-3 or TRBV12-4 and TRBJ1-5; D ambiguous. This CDR3 comprises 15 residues. V gave up 5 bases and J gave up 0 bases, with 11 bases separating them. CDR3 loop: CASSPSISSNQPQHF. The CDR3 DNA reads TGTGCCAGCAGTCCCTCCATTTCTAGCAATCAGCCCCAGCATTTT.

This clonotype has only a few counts. V is TRBV4-1 and J is TRBJ2-5, with no clear D. The V end lost 6 bases, the J end lost 9 bases, and 14 bases lay between the germline ends. CDR3 length: 12 residues. CDR1 is MGHRA, CDR2 YSYEKL, per germline. CDR3 amino acids: CASSKPAEAQYF. CDR3 sequence (DNA): TGCGCCAGCAGTAAACCCGCCGAAGCCCAGTACTTC.

The chain joins TRBV20-1 to TRBJ2-5; D possibly matches TRBD1 or TRBD2 (5 bases each). Per germline, CDR1 DFQATT and CDR2 SNEGSKA (reference sequence). The V end was cut by 7 bases, the J end by 4 bases, with 16 bases between. This CDR3 has 13 residues. CDR3 sequence: CSVTSSGRETQYF. CDR3 DNA sequence: TGCAGTGTTACTTCCTCGGGGCGAGAGACCCAGTACTTC.

The table lists this clonotype with a few counts. The chain couples TRBV20-1 to TRBJ2-5; 8 nucleotides agree with TRBD1. Germline CDR1 reads DFQATT; CDR2 reads SNEGSKA (reference sequence). The CDR3 has 14 residues. With V trimmed by 8 bases and J by 2 bases, 10 bases remained unmatched. In DNA form, the CDR3 reads TGCAGTCCGACAGGGGAAGGAAAACAAGAGACCCAGTACTTC. Amino acids: CSPTGEGKQETQYF.

This clonotype has more than one count but fewer than ten. One end of the junction is discordant with germline, which a read error may explain. The chain is built from TRBV14 and TRBJ2-7; no clear D gene. This CDR3 spans 11 amino acids. CDR1 and CDR2 from the germline V gene are SGHDN and FVKESK. DNA of the CDR3: TGTGCCAGCAGCCAAGAAGGCGGTCAGGTCTTC. Translation: CASSQEGGQVF.